This TCR beta chain was sequenced in a study of CD4+ T cells in melanoma. The assay was immunoSEQ multiplex PCR, and TCRdb's table has in-frame clones only and misses some. The table has around 14,000 clones, roughly three fifths seen once. A remark on this clone: Antigen specificity is unknown.

Study-level points and caveats: CD8+ T cell, macrophage and B cell function reportedly correlated with neoantigen-specific CD4+ T cells.

Germline V gene data show CDR1 as MGHRA and CDR2 as YSYEKL. V lost 1 base, J lost 6 bases, and 10 bases lay in between. The CDR3 extends over 14 amino acids. The chain carries TRBV4-1 and TRBJ1-5; no reliable D call. Source material: cells from a culture (not recorded whether cultured in vitro). This TCR was sampled from a human donor with melanoma. CDR3: CASSQVQVAQPQHF. The CDR3 bases are TGCGCCAGCAGCCAAGTTCAGGTGGCTCAGCCCCAGCATTTT.